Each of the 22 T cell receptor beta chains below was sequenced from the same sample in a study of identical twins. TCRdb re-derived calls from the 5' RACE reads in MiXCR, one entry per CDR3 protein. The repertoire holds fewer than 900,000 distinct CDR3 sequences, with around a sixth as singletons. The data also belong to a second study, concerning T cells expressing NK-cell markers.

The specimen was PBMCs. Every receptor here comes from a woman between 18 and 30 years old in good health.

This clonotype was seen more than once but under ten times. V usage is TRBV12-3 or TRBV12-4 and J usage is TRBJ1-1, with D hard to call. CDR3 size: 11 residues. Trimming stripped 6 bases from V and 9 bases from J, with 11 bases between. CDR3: CASSWDDKAFF. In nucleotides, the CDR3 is TGTGCCAGCAGCTGGGATGATAAAGCTTTCTTT.

CDR3 in amino acids: CSVDGVKESTEAFF. DNA of the CDR3: TGCAGCGTTGACGGGGTAAAGGAGAGCACTGAAGCTTTCTTT. The gene calls are TRBV29-1 and TRBJ1-1; D unclear. Per the germline V gene, CDR1 is SQVTM and CDR2 is ANQGSEA. Trimming removed 3 bases from V and 4 bases from J, with 15 bases in between. This CDR3 has 14 amino acids.

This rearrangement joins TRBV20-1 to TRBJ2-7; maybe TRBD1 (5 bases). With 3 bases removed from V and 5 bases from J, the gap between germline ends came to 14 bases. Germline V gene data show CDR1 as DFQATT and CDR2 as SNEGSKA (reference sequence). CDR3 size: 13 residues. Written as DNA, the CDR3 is TGCAGTGCTAGGCCCCTTAAAGGGGACGAGCAGTACTTC. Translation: CSARPLKGDEQYF.

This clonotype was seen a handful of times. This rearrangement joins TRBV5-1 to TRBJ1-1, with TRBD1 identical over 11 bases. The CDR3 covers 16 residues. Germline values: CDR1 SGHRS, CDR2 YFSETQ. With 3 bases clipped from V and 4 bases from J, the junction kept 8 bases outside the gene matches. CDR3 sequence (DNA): TGCGCCAGCAGCTGGACAGGGGGCAAAGGTGTCACTGAAGCTTTCTTT. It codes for CASSWTGGKGVTEAFF.

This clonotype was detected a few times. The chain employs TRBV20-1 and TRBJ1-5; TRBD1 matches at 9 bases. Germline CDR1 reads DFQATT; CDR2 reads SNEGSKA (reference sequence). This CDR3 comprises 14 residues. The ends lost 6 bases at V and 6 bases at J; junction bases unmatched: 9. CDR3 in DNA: TGCAGTGCAGTCAGACAGGGGGAGGGTCAGCCCCAGCATTTT. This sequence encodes CSAVRQGEGQPQHF.

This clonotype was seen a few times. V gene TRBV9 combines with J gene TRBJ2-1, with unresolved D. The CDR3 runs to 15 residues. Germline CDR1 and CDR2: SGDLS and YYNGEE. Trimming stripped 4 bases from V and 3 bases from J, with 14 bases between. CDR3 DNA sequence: TGTGCCAGCAGCCCTCAAAATGGGAACTACAATGAGCAGTTCTTC. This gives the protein CASSPQNGNYNEQFF.

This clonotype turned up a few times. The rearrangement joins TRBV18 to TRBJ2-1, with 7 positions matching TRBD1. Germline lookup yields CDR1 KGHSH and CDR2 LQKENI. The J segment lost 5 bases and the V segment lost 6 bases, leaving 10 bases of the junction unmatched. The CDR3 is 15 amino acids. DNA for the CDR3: TGTGCCAGCTCCCAGTCCCGGGACAGAAACAATGAGCAGTTCTTC. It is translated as CASSQSRDRNNEQFF.

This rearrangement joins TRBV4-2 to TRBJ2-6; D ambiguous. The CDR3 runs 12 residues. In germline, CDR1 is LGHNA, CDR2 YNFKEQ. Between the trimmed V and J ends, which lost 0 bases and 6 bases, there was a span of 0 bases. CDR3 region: CASSQEANVLTF. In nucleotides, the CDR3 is TGTGCCAGCAGCCAAGAGGCCAACGTCCTGACTTTC.

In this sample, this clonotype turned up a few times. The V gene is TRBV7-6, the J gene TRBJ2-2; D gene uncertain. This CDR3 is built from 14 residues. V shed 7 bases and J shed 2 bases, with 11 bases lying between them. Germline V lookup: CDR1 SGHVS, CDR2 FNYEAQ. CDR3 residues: CASTPRLNTGELFF. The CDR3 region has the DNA TGTGCCAGCACCCCCAGACTTAACACCGGGGAGCTGTTTTTT. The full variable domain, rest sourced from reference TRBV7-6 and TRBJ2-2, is GAGVSQSPRYKVTKRGQDVALRCDPISGHVSLYWYRQALGQGPEFLTYFNYEAQQDKSGLPNDRFSAERPEGSISTLTIQRTEQRDSAMYRCASTPRLNTGELFFGEGSRLTVL.

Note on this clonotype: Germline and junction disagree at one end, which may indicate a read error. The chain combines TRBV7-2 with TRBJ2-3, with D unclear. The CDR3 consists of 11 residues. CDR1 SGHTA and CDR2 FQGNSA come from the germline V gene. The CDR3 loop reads CASSLLDTLYF. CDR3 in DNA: TGTGCCAGCAGCTTATTAGATACGCTGTATTTT.

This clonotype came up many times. The CDR3 loop is CASSFSGRAALQTQYF. CDR3 DNA sequence: TGTGCCAGCAGTTTTTCGGGAAGGGCCGCCTTACAGACCCAGTACTTC. The genes are TRBV12-3 or TRBV12-4 and TRBJ2-5; a weak D match, TRBD2 (5 bases). There are 16 residues in the CDR3. V lost 3 bases to trimming and J lost 6 bases, with 20 bases between them.

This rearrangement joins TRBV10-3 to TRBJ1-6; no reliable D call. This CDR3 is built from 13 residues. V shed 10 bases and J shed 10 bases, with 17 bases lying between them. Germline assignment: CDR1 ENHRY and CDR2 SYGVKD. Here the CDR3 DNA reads TGTGCCACTTGGAAGGAGGGAGGGTCACCCCTCCACTTT. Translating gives CATWKEGGSPLHF.

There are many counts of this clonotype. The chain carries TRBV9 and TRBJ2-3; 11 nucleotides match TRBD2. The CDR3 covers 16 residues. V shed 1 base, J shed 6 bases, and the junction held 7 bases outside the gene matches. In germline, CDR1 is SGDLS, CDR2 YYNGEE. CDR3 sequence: CASSVQTSGKGDTQYF. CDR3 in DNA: TGTGCCAGCAGCGTACAGACTAGCGGGAAGGGTGATACGCAGTATTTT.

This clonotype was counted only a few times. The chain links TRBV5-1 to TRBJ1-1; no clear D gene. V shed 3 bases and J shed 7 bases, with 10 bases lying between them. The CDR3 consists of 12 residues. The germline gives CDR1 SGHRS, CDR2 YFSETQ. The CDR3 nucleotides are TGCGCCAGCAGCTCCCTTCTGGGTGAAGCTTTCTTT. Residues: CASSSLLGEAFF. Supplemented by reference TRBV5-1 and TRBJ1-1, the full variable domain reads KAGVTQTPRYLIKTRGQQVTLSCSPISGHRSVSWYQQTPGQGLQFLFEYFSETQRNKGNFPGRFSGRQFSNSRSEMNVSTLELGDSALYLCASSSLLGEAFFGQGTRLTVV.

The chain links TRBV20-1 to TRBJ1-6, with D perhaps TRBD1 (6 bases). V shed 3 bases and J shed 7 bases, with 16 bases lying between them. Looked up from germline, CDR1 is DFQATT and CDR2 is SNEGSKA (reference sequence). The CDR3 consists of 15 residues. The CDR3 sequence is CSARMAGAKNSPLHF. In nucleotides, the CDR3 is TGCAGTGCTAGGATGGCAGGGGCTAAAAATTCACCCCTCCACTTT.

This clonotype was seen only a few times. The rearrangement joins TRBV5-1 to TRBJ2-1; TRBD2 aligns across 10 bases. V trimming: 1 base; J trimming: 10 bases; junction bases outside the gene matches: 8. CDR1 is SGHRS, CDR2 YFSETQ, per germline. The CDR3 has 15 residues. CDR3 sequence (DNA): TGCGCCAGCAGCTTGATTCTAGCGGGGGAGCAGGAGCAGTTCTTC. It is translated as CASSLILAGEQEQFF.

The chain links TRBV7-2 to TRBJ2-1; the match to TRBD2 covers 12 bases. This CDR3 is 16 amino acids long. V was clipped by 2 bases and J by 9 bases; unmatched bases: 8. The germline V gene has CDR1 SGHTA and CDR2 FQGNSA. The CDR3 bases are TGTGCCAGCAGCTTAACCCTAGCGGGAGGGCCGGGTGAGCAGTTCTTC. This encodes CASSLTLAGGPGEQFF.

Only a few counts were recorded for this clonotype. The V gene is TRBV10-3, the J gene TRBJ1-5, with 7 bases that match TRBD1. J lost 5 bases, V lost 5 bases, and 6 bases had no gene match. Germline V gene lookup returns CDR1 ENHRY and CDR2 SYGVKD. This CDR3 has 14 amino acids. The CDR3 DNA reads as TGTGCCATCAGTTTGGCAGGGGGGGATCAGCCCCAGCATTTT. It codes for CAISLAGGDQPQHF.

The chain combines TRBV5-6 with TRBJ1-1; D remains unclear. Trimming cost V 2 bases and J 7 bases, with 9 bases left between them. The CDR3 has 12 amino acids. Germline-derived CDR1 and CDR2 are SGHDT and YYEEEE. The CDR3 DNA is TGTGCCAGCAGCTTAGGTTTTATTGAAGCTTTCTTT. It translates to CASSLGFIEAFF.

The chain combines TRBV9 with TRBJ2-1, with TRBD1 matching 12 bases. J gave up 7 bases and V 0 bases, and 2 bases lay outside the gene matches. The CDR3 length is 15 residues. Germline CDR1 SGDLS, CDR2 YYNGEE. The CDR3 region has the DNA TGTGCCAGCAGCGTAGAGGGACAGGGGGCGAATGAGCAGTTCTTC. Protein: CASSVEGQGANEQFF.

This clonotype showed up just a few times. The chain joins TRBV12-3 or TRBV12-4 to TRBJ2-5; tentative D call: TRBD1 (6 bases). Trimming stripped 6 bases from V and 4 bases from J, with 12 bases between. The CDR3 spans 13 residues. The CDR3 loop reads CASSLRGRETQYF. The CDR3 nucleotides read TGTGCCAGCAGCCTCAGGGGTCGAGAGACCCAGTACTTC.

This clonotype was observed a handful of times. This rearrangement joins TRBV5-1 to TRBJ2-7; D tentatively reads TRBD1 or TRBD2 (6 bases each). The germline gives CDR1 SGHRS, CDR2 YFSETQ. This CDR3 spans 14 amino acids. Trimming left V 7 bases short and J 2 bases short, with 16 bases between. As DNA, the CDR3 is TGCGCCAGCTACAGGGCTAGCGTACCCTACGAGCAGTACTTC. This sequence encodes CASYRASVPYEQYF.